This T cell receptor beta chain was recovered during a study of OX40 agonist ivuxolimab in advanced cancers. Across the study: Patients received ivuxolimab, an agonistic anti-OX40 (CD134) antibody.

TCRdb keeps only in-frame clones here, not all; method: immunoSEQ multiplex PCR. This table has 40,000 or so clones, approximately 90% appearing once. Germline V gene data show CDR1 as SGHKS and CDR2 as YYEKEE (reference sequence). J lost 3 bases, V lost 3 bases, and 9 bases had no gene match. The CDR3 totals 18 residues. V and J are TRBV5-5 and TRBJ1-6, with 10 nucleotides matching TRBD1. This specimen was CD4+ or CD8+ T cells sorted from blood, taken in a trial of the OX40 agonist ivuxolimab. The receptor comes from an adult with an advanced solid tumor such as melanoma, head and neck, liver or kidney cancer. The CDR3: CASSWDRGSWYYNSPLHF. DNA for the CDR3: TGTGCCAGCAGCTGGGACAGGGGTTCGTGGTACTATAATTCACCCCTCCACTTT. The entire variable domain, with the rest obtained from reference TRBV5-5 and TRBJ1-6, is as follows: DAGVTQSPTHLIKTRGQQVTLRCSPISGHKSVSWYQQVLGQGPQFIFQYYEKEERGRGNFPDRFSARQFPNYSSELNVNALLLGDSALYLCASSWDRGSWYYNSPLHFGNGTRLTVT.